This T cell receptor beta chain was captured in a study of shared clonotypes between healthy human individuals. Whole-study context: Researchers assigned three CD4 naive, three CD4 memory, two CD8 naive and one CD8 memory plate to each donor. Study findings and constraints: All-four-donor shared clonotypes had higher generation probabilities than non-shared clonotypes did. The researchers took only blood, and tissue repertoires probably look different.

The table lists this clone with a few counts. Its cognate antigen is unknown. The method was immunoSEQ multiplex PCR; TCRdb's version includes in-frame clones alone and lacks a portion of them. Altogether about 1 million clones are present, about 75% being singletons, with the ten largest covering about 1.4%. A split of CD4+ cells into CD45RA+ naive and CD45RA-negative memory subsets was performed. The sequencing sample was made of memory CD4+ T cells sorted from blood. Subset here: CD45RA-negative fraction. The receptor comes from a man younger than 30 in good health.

CDR3 amino acids: CASSLRDRGGYGYTF. CDR3 nucleotides: TGTGCCAGCAGCTTACGGGACAGGGGTGGCTATGGCTACACCTTC. This sequence joins TRBV5-6 and TRBJ1-2; 10 nucleotides agree with TRBD1. Germline V gene lookup returns CDR1 SGHDT and CDR2 YYEEEE. This CDR3 region has 15 residues. Trimming removed 2 bases from V and 4 bases from J; junction bases left unmatched: 5.